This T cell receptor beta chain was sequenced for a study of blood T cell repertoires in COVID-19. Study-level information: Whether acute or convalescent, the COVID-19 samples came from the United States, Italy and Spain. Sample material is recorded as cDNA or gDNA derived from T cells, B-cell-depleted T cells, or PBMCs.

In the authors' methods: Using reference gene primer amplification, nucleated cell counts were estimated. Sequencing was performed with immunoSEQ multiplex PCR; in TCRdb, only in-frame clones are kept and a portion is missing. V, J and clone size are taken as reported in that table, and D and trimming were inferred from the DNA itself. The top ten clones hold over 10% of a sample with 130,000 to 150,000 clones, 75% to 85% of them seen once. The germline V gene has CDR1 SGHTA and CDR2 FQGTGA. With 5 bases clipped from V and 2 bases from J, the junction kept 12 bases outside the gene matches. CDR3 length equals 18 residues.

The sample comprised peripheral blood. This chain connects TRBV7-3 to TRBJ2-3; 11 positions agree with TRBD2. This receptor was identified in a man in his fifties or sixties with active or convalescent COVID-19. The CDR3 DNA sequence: TGTGCCAGCAGCCCACCCACCGGGACTAGCGGTGTCACAGATACGCAGTATTTT. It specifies CASSPPTGTSGVTDTQYF.